A single sample gave rise to the 29 T cell receptor beta chains below, sequenced in a study of shared clonotypes between healthy human individuals. Data came from immunoSEQ multiplex PCR; TCRdb stores just in-frame clones and leaves some out. The data contain approximately 2,000,000 clones, 80% to 95% of them singletons. CD45RO-negative, CCR7-selected cells formed the naive CD8 fraction, which excluded terminally differentiated effector memory CD45RA+ cells. Sequencing was performed on naive CD8+ T cells from PBMCs. These receptors all stem from a man aged 18 to 30 in good health. Some clones in this sample may be carry-over from other donors' samples.

The chain combines TRBV7-6 with TRBJ1-1; D unresolved. The CDR3 has 14 amino acids. The V gene's germline CDR1 is SGHVS and CDR2 FNYEAQ. Trimming shortened V by 7 bases and J by 0 bases, and 12 bases separated the two germline ends. The CDR3 spells CASNAGPMNTEAFF. The DNA of the CDR3 is TGTGCCAGCAACGCGGGCCCGATGAACACTGAAGCTTTCTTT.

V and J are TRBV28 and TRBJ2-7, with TRBD2 as a possible D gene (6 bases). CDR3 size: 15 residues. CDR1 and CDR2 from the germline V gene are MDHEN and SYDVKM. The V and J ends lost 11 bases and 3 bases respectively, with 23 bases between them. The CDR3 reads CAASFSGSGDYEQYF. The DNA for the CDR3 is TGTGCCGCTTCATTTAGCGGAAGTGGGGACTACGAGCAGTACTTC.

The chain has TRBV19 and TRBJ1-2; D not certain. CDR1 LNHDA and CDR2 SQIVND come from the germline V gene (reference sequence). This CDR3 contains 15 residues. V lost 9 bases, J lost 4 bases, and 21 bases lay in between. CDR3 nucleotide sequence: TGTGCCAGCCTTCCTGTCGCAGGCCGGGCCTATGGCTACACCTTC. This gives the protein CASLPVAGRAYGYTF.

The chain employs TRBV28 and TRBJ2-3, with 7 bases identical to TRBD2. This CDR3 is built from 13 residues. Germline CDR1 reads MDHEN; CDR2 reads SYDVKM. With V trimmed by 6 bases and J by 2 bases, 2 bases remained unmatched. The chain's CDR3 is CASRGGNTDTQYF. As DNA, the CDR3 is TGTGCCAGCAGGGGGGGGAACACAGATACGCAGTATTTT.

The chain carries TRBV11-2 and TRBJ2-7, with no clear D. The V and J ends lost 1 base and 2 bases respectively, with 12 bases between them. CDR1 and CDR2 from the germline V gene are SGHAT and FQNNGV. The CDR3 totals 15 residues. As DNA, the CDR3 is TGTGCCAGCAGCTTAGGGCCTAAGAGTCCCTACGAGCAGTACTTC. Residues: CASSLGPKSPYEQYF.

V gene TRBV12-5 combines with J gene TRBJ2-5; 7 bases fit TRBD1. The CDR3 covers 15 residues. Germline loops: CDR1 LGHNT, CDR2 FRNRAP. Trimming at V came to 1 base and at J to 4 bases, leaving 6 bases not matched to a gene. CDR3 residues: CASGLATTGRETQYF. The DNA of the CDR3 is TGTGCTAGTGGTTTGGCTACGACAGGGCGAGAGACCCAGTACTTC.

The J gene is TRBJ2-1, the V gene TRBV9; 7 positions agree with TRBD2. Unmatched junction bases numbered 4, after V lost 1 base and J lost 0 bases. Germline CDR1 and CDR2: SGDLS and YYNGEE. The CDR3 totals 16 residues. CDR3 amino acids: CASSVSASGSYNEQFF. The CDR3 DNA reads as TGTGCCAGCAGCGTATCCGCTAGCGGCTCCTACAATGAGCAGTTCTTC.

V is TRBV4-1 and J is TRBJ2-1, with D tentatively TRBD1 (5 bases). The germline V and J ends were trimmed by 1 base and 9 bases, with 10 bases remaining between them. The germline CDR1 and CDR2 sequences are MGHRA and YSYEKL. This CDR3 contains 13 residues. This CDR3 is CASSQVPGFEQFF. CDR3 nucleotides: TGCGCCAGCAGCCAAGTCCCAGGGTTTGAGCAGTTCTTC.

V usage is TRBV27 and J usage is TRBJ1-2, with a possible D match to TRBD1 (6 bases). V dropped 4 bases and J dropped 6 bases, with 18 bases sitting between them. The CDR3 is made up of 15 amino acids. Germline V CDR1 and CDR2: MNHEY, SMNVEV (reference sequence). The DNA for the CDR3 is TGTGCCAGCAGTTCCTACCGGGGGGCGAGACATGGCTACACCTTC. Its translation: CASSSYRGARHGYTF.

This chain connects TRBV7-9 to TRBJ2-7; possibly TRBD1 for D (6 bases). V lost 3 bases, J lost 2 bases, and 17 bases lay in between. CDR3 length: 16 amino acids. CDR1 and CDR2 (germline): SEHNR, FQNEAQ (reference sequence). The CDR3 DNA is TGTGCCAGCAGCTTGGTGATTGTAGGGGACACCTACGAGCAGTACTTC. Its translation: CASSLVIVGDTYEQYF.

This sequence joins TRBV19 and TRBJ2-7; 7 nucleotides line up with TRBD1. The trim removed 7 bases at V and 2 bases at J, leaving 8 bases unmatched. Germline assignment: CDR1 LNHDA and CDR2 SQIVND (reference sequence). The CDR3 totals 14 residues. This chain's CDR3 is CASKEDRVPYEQYF. The CDR3 DNA reads as TGTGCCAGTAAGGAAGACAGGGTTCCCTACGAGCAGTACTTC.

The gene calls are TRBV7-2 and TRBJ2-3; D remains unclear. This CDR3 region has 17 residues. The ends were cut back, 5 bases at V and 0 bases at J, with 18 bases in the middle. Germline loops: CDR1 SGHTA, CDR2 FQGNSA. This chain's CDR3 is CASSLGPVATSTDTQYF. The CDR3 nucleotides read TGTGCCAGCAGCCTGGGTCCAGTGGCAACTAGCACAGATACGCAGTATTTT.

The rearrangement links TRBV5-6 to TRBJ1-3; 7 nucleotides agree with TRBD1. Unmatched junction bases numbered 3, after V lost 4 bases and J lost 2 bases. In germline, CDR1 is SGHDT, CDR2 YYEEEE. The CDR3 sequence is 14 residues long. The CDR3 is CASSIGTAGNTIYF. DNA of the CDR3: TGTGCCAGCAGCATAGGGACAGCTGGAAACACCATATATTTT.

CDR3 sequence: CSAHSVYEQYF. CDR3 nucleotides: TGCAGTGCTCACTCCGTCTACGAGCAGTACTTC. The chain has TRBV20-1 and TRBJ2-7; D is unresolved. The CDR3 is 11 residues long. The V gene's germline CDR1 is DFQATT and CDR2 SNEGSKA (reference sequence). V was cut by 5 bases and J by 3 bases, with 8 bases left in between.

Details on this clone: Mismatch with germline at one junction end may stem from a read error. This rearrangement joins TRBV4-1 to TRBJ1-1; TRBD1 matches at 12 bases. CDR3 size: 16 residues. Germline assignment: CDR1 MGHRA and CDR2 YSYEKL. The CDR3 coding sequence is TGCGCCAGCAGCCCGGGACAGGGGGCGCCGAACGCTGAAGCTTTCTTT. It is translated as CASSPGQGAPNAEAFF.

The chain has TRBV6-4 and TRBJ2-1, with 11 bases that match TRBD2. The CDR3 spans 15 residues. Germline V gene lookup returns CDR1 MRHNA and CDR2 SNTAGT. J lost 9 bases, V lost 0 bases, and 4 bases had no gene match. The CDR3 reads CASSDSASGRLEQFF. CDR3 DNA: TGTGCCAGCAGTGACTCGGCTAGCGGGAGGCTTGAGCAGTTCTTC.

The chain has TRBV4-1 and TRBJ1-2; a possible D gene is TRBD1 (5 bases). Germline values: CDR1 MGHRA, CDR2 YSYEKL. CDR3 size: 16 residues. V was clipped by 0 bases and J by 4 bases, with 15 bases between them. CDR3 DNA sequence: TGCGCCAGCAGCCAAGATATTAAGACAGTTGCCTATGGCTACACCTTC. This translates into CASSQDIKTVAYGYTF.

This clone was picked up a small number of times. The V gene is TRBV19, the J gene TRBJ1-5; possibly TRBD1 for D (5 bases). V was trimmed by 3 bases and J by 10 bases, leaving 10 bases between them. Germline V lookup: CDR1 LNHDA, CDR2 SQIVND (reference sequence). The CDR3 is 12 residues long. The CDR3 region is CASSIDQGPQHF. The CDR3 bases are TGTGCCAGTAGTATCGACCAGGGACCCCAGCATTTT.

This rearrangement joins TRBV2 to TRBJ2-2; D uncertain. The V end was cut by 2 bases, the J end by 0 bases, with 10 bases between. Per the germline V gene, CDR1 is SNHLY and CDR2 is FYNNEI. The CDR3 spans 16 residues. This chain's CDR3 is CASSENRTPNTGELFF. The CDR3 bases are TGTGCCAGCAGTGAAAATAGGACGCCGAACACCGGGGAGCTGTTTTTT.

The rearrangement joins TRBV28 to TRBJ1-2, with 7 bases aligning to TRBD1. Unmatched junction bases numbered 10, after V lost 3 bases and J lost 3 bases. Germline CDR1 and CDR2: MDHEN and SYDVKM. The CDR3 is 16 amino acids. The CDR3 nucleotides read TGTGCCAGCAGTTTGGAGGAAGAGGGGGCGTACTATGGCTACACCTTC. Encoded protein: CASSLEEEGAYYGYTF.

Note on this clone: Distinct nucleotide sequences in the sample also encode this CDR3. The chain joins TRBV27 to TRBJ2-7, with 7 bases aligning to TRBD1. Germline V gene lookup returns CDR1 MNHEY and CDR2 SMNVEV (reference sequence). The CDR3 runs to 13 residues. Trimming cost V 2 bases and J 4 bases; bases outside gene matches: 2. The CDR3 region is CASSLAGGYEQYF. The CDR3 region has the DNA TGTGCCAGCAGTTTAGCAGGGGGATACGAGCAGTACTTC.

This chain links TRBV10-3 with TRBJ2-7, with D perhaps matching TRBD2 (5 bases). The CDR3 loop spans 16 amino acids. Germline CDR1 reads ENHRY; CDR2 reads SYGVKD. Trimming shortened V by 4 bases and J by 0 bases, and 16 bases separated the two germline ends. The chain's CDR3 is CAISGLEAAHSYEQYF. CDR3 bases: TGTGCCATCAGTGGTCTCGAAGCGGCCCACTCCTACGAGCAGTACTTC.

This clone was counted once. The chain carries TRBV5-5 and TRBJ2-1; possible D gene TRBD1, 6 bases. In germline, CDR1 is SGHKS, CDR2 YYEKEE (reference sequence). V gave up 2 bases and J gave up 10 bases, with 19 bases separating them. This CDR3 is built from 15 residues. The DNA for the CDR3 is TGTGCCAGCAGCTTTTATACAGGGCCCCACTTGGAGCAGTTCTTC. Translated, it gives CASSFYTGPHLEQFF.

This chain links TRBV7-2 with TRBJ1-1; the D is unclear. Germline loops: CDR1 SGHTA, CDR2 FQGNSA. There are 14 residues in the CDR3. V was trimmed by 3 bases and J by 2 bases, leaving 10 bases between them. CDR3 coding DNA: TGTGCCAGCAGCTTCTTAACCCTCAACACTGAAGCTTTCTTT. As protein: CASSFLTLNTEAFF.

This rearrangement joins TRBV10-1 to TRBJ2-7, with D maybe TRBD2 (6 bases). The CDR3 runs to 14 residues. Germline V gives CDR1 WNHNN, CDR2 SYGVQD (reference sequence). V was pared by 0 bases and J by 5 bases, with 11 bases between. The CDR3 bases are TGCGCCAGCAGTGAGTCCCGGGGACTCCACGAGCAGTACTTC. Its translation is CASSESRGLHEQYF.

This chain joins TRBV9 and TRBJ2-1; 10 bases are a match to TRBD2. V dropped 4 bases and J dropped 8; count of bases not matched to a gene: 9. The CDR3 runs to 15 residues. The germline gives CDR1 SGDLS, CDR2 YYNGEE. CDR3 loop: CASSPSGRAVDEQFF. The CDR3 region has the DNA TGTGCCAGCAGCCCCAGCGGGAGGGCCGTCGATGAGCAGTTCTTC. The entire variable domain, with the rest obtained from reference TRBV9 and TRBJ2-1, is as follows: DSGVTQTPKHLITATGQRVTLRCSPRSGDLSVYWYQQSLDQGLQFLIQYYNGEERAKGNILERFSAQQFPDLHSELNLSSLELGDSALYFCASSPSGRAVDEQFFGPGTRLTVL.

V usage is TRBV7-8 and J usage is TRBJ2-7; unclear D gene. The CDR3 has 15 amino acids. Trimming left V 2 bases short and J 4 bases short, with 15 bases between. Germline CDR1 and CDR2: SGHVS and FQNEAQ. CDR3 region: CASSLNLELSYEQYF. The DNA for the CDR3 is TGTGCCAGCAGCTTAAATCTCGAGTTATCTTACGAGCAGTACTTC.

This rearrangement joins TRBV9 to TRBJ2-5; TRBD1 aligns across 9 bases. Germline CDR1 is SGDLS and CDR2 is YYNGEE. The CDR3 runs to 14 residues. The V segment lost 3 bases and the J segment 4 bases; nucleotides outside the gene matches: 4. CDR3 residues: CASSGGQGGETQYF. CDR3 bases: TGTGCCAGCAGCGGGGGACAGGGCGGAGAGACCCAGTACTTC.

The chain has TRBV30 and TRBJ2-7, with unresolved D. The CDR3 spans 14 residues. Germline assignment: CDR1 GTSNPN and CDR2 SVGIG (reference sequence). Deletions cut 3 bases from V and 2 bases from J, with 14 bases between. CDR3: CAWRELGSAYEQYF. CDR3 DNA sequence: TGTGCCTGGAGGGAACTGGGTTCAGCCTACGAGCAGTACTTC.